This T cell receptor beta chain was sequenced in a study of CD8 T cells in Susac syndrome. With random hexamers, 0.5 to 1 ug RNA was reverse transcribed. From the immunoSEQ multiplex PCR reads, TCRdb called clonotypes with MiXCR, one entry per CDR3 protein. This table holds 250,000 to 300,000 distinct CDR3 sequences, approximately 81% found once. Germline V CDR1 and CDR2: SQVTM, ANQGSEA. CDR3 length equals 13 residues. V lost 5 bases and J lost 6; bases outside the gene matches: 6. The chain recombines TRBV29-1 with TRBJ2-1, with 8 bases matching TRBD1. The sequence was collected from a human donor with multiple sclerosis. Sequencing was carried out using CD8+ T cells from PBMCs. In nucleotides, the CDR3 is TGCAGCGTTCGGCAGGGGGCTTCCAATGAGCAGTTCTTC. Encoded protein: CSVRQGASNEQFF.